This is a list of T cell receptor beta chains from one sample in a study of cytomegalovirus exposure and HLA in healthy donors. The data were produced by immunoSEQ multiplex PCR, yet TCRdb's version contains in-frame clones alone and is incomplete. The sample lists about 400,000 clones; 86% were seen once. The sample comprised PBMCs. These receptors were taken from a woman aged 18-29 years in good health and CMV-seronegative. Both conserved end residues are part of each CDR3. A D gene is named only where the DNA matches it firmly. The listing skips clone size in some rows; elsewhere it reads once, few, many or a size class.

D: TRBD1; J: TRBJ2-7; size: NA; V: TRBV19; CDR3: CASSMDRNEQYF; DNA: TGTGCCAGTAGTATGGACAGGAACGAGCAGTACTTC
D: NA; J: TRBJ2-6; size: once; V: TRBV18; CDR3: CASSPGLPSGANVLTF; DNA: TGTGCCAGCTCCCCGGGACTCCCGTCTGGGGCCAACGTCCTGACTTTC
D: NA; J: TRBJ2-5; size: NA; V: TRBV28; CDR3: CASSLEFGRDKEKETQYF; DNA: TGTGCCAGCAGTTTGGAGTTTGGGCGGGATAAGGAAAAGGAGACCCAGTACTTC
D: TRBD1; J: TRBJ2-1; size: NA; V: TRBV6-5; CDR3: CASSFPRTGENEQFF; DNA: TGTGCCAGCAGTTTCCCCCGGACAGGGGAGAATGAGCAGTTCTTC
D: TRBD1; J: TRBJ2-1; size: NA; V: TRBV7-9; CDR3: CASSAQGNEQFF; DNA: TGTGCCAGCAGCGCACAGGGGAACGAGCAGTTCTTC
D: NA; J: TRBJ1-6; size: NA; V: TRBV2; CDR3: CASSADRKLHF; DNA: TGTGCCAGCAGCGCCGACAGAAAACTCCACTTT
D: TRBD2; J: TRBJ2-7; size: NA; V: TRBV4-1; CDR3: CASSKESGTSGGSYEQYF; DNA: TGCGCCAGCAGCAAAGAGAGCGGGACTAGCGGGGGTTCCTACGAGCAGTACTTC
D: TRBD2; J: TRBJ2-1; size: NA; V: TRBV7-3; CDR3: CASSLGVAGTGEQFF; DNA: TGTGCCAGCAGCCTTGGGGTAGCGGGGACGGGTGAGCAGTTCTTC
D: TRBD2; J: TRBJ2-7; size: NA; V: TRBV7-9; CDR3: CASSLGLGGLQYF; DNA: TGTGCCAGCAGCCTCGGCCTGGGAGGGCTCCAGTACTTC
D: NA; J: TRBJ2-7; size: NA; V: TRBV13; CDR3: CASSLGSGLTYEQYF; DNA: TGTGCCAGCAGCTTAGGGAGTGGACTCACTTACGAGCAGTACTTC
D: TRBD1; J: TRBJ1-6; size: NA; V: TRBV5-3; CDR3: CARTPRGRASPLHF; DNA: TGTGCCAGAACCCCAAGGGGGCGGGCTTCACCCCTCCACTTT
D: TRBD1; J: TRBJ2-2; size: NA; V: TRBV7-8; CDR3: CASSPRTQGSGELFF; DNA: TGTGCCAGCAGCCCCCGGACACAGGGGTCCGGGGAGCTGTTTTTT
D: NA; J: TRBJ2-7; size: NA; V: TRBV21-1; CDR3: CASSSRRGYEQYF; DNA: TGTGCCAGCAGCTCACGGAGGGGCTACGAGCAGTACTTC
D: TRBD1; J: TRBJ2-3; size: NA; V: TRBV7-9; CDR3: CASSQTGDHTDTQYF; DNA: TGTGCCAGCAGCCAGACAGGGGACCACACAGATACGCAGTATTTT
D: TRBD1; J: TRBJ2-7; size: NA; V: TRBV5-5; CDR3: CASSRDRGRGEQYF; DNA: TGTGCCAGCAGCCGGGACAGGGGGAGAGGGGAGCAGTACTTC
D: TRBD1; J: TRBJ1-1; size: NA; V: TRBV28; CDR3: CASTSAGQGHMNTEAFF; DNA: TGTGCCAGCACCTCTGCAGGACAGGGACACATGAACACTGAAGCTTTCTTT
D: NA; J: TRBJ2-5; size: NA; V: TRBV5-1; CDR3: CASSLDIQETQYF; DNA: TGCGCCAGCAGCTTGGACATCCAAGAGACCCAGTACTTC
D: TRBD1; J: TRBJ2-1; size: NA; V: TRBV2; CDR3: CASSGTGTGVMNEQFF; DNA: TGTGCCAGCAGTGGAACCGGGACAGGGGTAATGAATGAGCAGTTCTTC
D: TRBD1; J: TRBJ2-3; size: NA; V: TRBV19; CDR3: CASSITGGTDTQYF; DNA: TGTGCCAGTAGTATAACAGGGGGAACAGATACGCAGTATTTT
D: NA; J: TRBJ2-7; size: few; V: TRBV28; CDR3: CAIERAGSYEQYF; DNA: TGTGCCATAGAGCGGGCAGGCTCCTACGAGCAGTACTTC
D: NA; J: TRBJ1-4; size: NA; V: TRBV30; CDR3: CAARTQGGEKLFF; DNA: TGTGCCGCCCGGACCCAGGGAGGTGAAAAACTGTTTTTT
D: NA; J: TRBJ2-7; size: NA; V: TRBV6-1; CDR3: CASKGDLGRGEQYF; DNA: TGTGCCAGCAAGGGGGATCTGGGTCGCGGCGAGCAGTACTTC
D: TRBD2; J: TRBJ2-7; size: NA; V: TRBV15; CDR3: CATSRELAGGLYEQYF; DNA: TGTGCCACCAGCAGAGAACTAGCGGGAGGGCTCTACGAGCAGTACTTC
D: TRBD1; J: TRBJ2-6; size: NA; V: TRBV6-1; CDR3: CASQQGAGANVLTF; DNA: TGTGCCAGCCAACAGGGGGCTGGGGCCAACGTCCTGACTTTC
D: TRBD1; J: TRBJ1-1; size: NA; V: TRBV5-1; CDR3: CASSLTKTGRTEAFF; DNA: TGCGCCAGCAGCTTGACCAAGACAGGGAGGACTGAAGCTTTCTTT
D: NA; J: TRBJ2-7; size: NA; V: TRBV7-2; CDR3: CASSFRDNYEQYF; DNA: TGTGCCAGCAGCTTCCGGGACAACTACGAGCAGTACTTC
D: NA; J: TRBJ2-7; size: NA; V: TRBV19; CDR3: CASSNYPRTGYEQYF; DNA: TGTGCCAGTAGCAACTATCCCCGAACAGGCTACGAGCAGTACTTC
D: NA; J: TRBJ2-7; size: NA; V: TRBV5-4; CDR3: CASSPNLVASYEQYF; DNA: TGTGCCAGCAGCCCAAACCTCGTGGCCTCCTACGAGCAGTACTTC
D: TRBD2; J: TRBJ2-1; size: NA; V: TRBV11-3; CDR3: CASSPREGRYNEQFF; DNA: TGTGCCAGCAGCCCGCGGGAGGGCCGGTACAATGAGCAGTTCTTC
D: TRBD1; J: TRBJ2-7; size: NA; V: TRBV7-9; CDR3: CASSLGLQGVFDYEQYF; DNA: TGTGCCAGCAGCTTAGGCCTACAGGGGGTGTTCGACTACGAGCAGTACTTC
D: NA; J: TRBJ2-7; size: NA; V: TRBV29-1; CDR3: CSADRQGEQYF; DNA: TGCAGCGCCGACAGGCAGGGCGAGCAGTACTTC
D: TRBD2; J: TRBJ2-5; size: NA; V: TRBV28; CDR3: CASSFSAGGQETQYF; DNA: TGTGCCAGCAGTTTTTCAGCGGGAGGCCAAGAGACCCAGTACTTC
D: NA; J: TRBJ1-1; size: NA; V: TRBV9; CDR3: CASRGQGTEAFF; DNA: TGTGCCAGCAGGGGTCAGGGGACTGAAGCTTTCTTT
D: NA; J: TRBJ1-1; size: NA; V: TRBV13; CDR3: CASRPRGNTEAFF; DNA: TGTGCCAGCAGACCAAGGGGAAACACTGAAGCTTTCTTT
D: TRBD1; J: TRBJ2-7; size: NA; V: TRBV27; CDR3: CASSSRTGRRREQYF; DNA: TGTGCCAGCAGTTCGCGGACAGGGAGACGGAGAGAGCAGTACTTC
D: TRBD2; J: TRBJ2-3; size: NA; V: TRBV4-1; CDR3: CASSQEASGRVADTQYF; DNA: TGCGCCAGCAGCCAAGAAGCTAGCGGGAGGGTGGCAGATACGCAGTATTTT
D: NA; J: TRBJ2-2; size: NA; V: TRBV4-1; CDR3: CASSQPVSGAGELFF; DNA: TGCGCCAGCAGCCAGCCCGTTTCAGGGGCCGGGGAGCTGTTTTTT
D: NA; J: TRBJ1-2; size: NA; V: TRBV15; CDR3: CATSRDRAGKGGYTF; DNA: TGTGCCACCAGCAGAGATAGGGCAGGGAAAGGTGGCTACACCTTC
D: NA; J: TRBJ2-7; size: NA; V: TRBV30; CDR3: CACPKRTGSYEQYF; DNA: TGTGCCTGCCCTAAGCGTACGGGTTCCTACGAGCAGTACTTC
D: NA; J: TRBJ2-3; size: NA; V: TRBV4-1; CDR3: CASSQGTDSDTQYF; DNA: TGCGCCAGCAGCCAAGGGACGGACTCGGATACGCAGTATTTT
D: NA; J: TRBJ1-4; size: once; V: TRBV28; CDR3: CASRSTDPGEKLFF; DNA: TGTGCCAGTAGATCAACCGACCCAGGGGAAAAACTGTTTTTT
D: TRBD2; J: TRBJ2-7; size: NA; V: TRBV6-5; CDR3: CASSYGLAAYEQYF; DNA: TGTGCCAGCAGTTATGGACTAGCGGCCTACGAGCAGTACTTC